The clone carrying this T cell receptor (beta chain) has only a few counts. Its antigen is not identified. One end of the junction does not line up with germline, which may come from a read error. This record comes from a study of T-cell memory formation after mild COVID-19. Overall study context: Largely, the TCR clusters proved donor specific.

Overall study findings and caveats: CD4/CD8 balance held among clones contracting day 15 to 85, and later expanders leaned CD4+. Second-wave clones reaching peak frequency on day 37 lacked confirmed SARS-CoV-2 specificity. Certain responding clones were present in pre-infection memory, suggesting participation of cross-reactive memory.

TCRdb reanalysed the 5' RACE reads using MiXCR and keeps one entry per CDR3 protein. The table shows about 250,000 distinct CDR3 sequences, with about 16% occurring only once. Germline values: CDR1 MGHRA, CDR2 YSYEKL. CDR3 size: 15 residues. The chain carries TRBV4-1 and TRBJ1-2; D is possibly TRBD1 (5 bases). Sequencing was performed on PBMCs or a T cell subset sorted from them (not recorded which). The receptor was isolated from an adult woman who had mild COVID-19 (a few samples of this study predate the infection). Cell type and time point are not known. The CDR3 DNA reads TGCGCCAGCAGTCAAGGGGCGAAGGGACGCTATGGCTACACCTTC. Translation: CASSQGAKGRYGYTF.